A single sample gave rise to the 17 T cell receptor beta chains below, sequenced in a study of cytomegalovirus exposure and HLA in healthy donors. Vbeta (60) and Jbeta (13) primers were used in the PCR. Sequenced by immunoSEQ multiplex PCR; TCRdb stores in-frame clones only, minus some. The sample shows about 200,000 clones, 82% of them seen only once. The sample taken for sequencing was PBMCs. These receptors were taken from a woman aged 45-59 years in good health and CMV-seropositive.

This chain uses TRBV2 with TRBJ1-2; TRBD1 matches 7 bases. The germline V gene has CDR1 SNHLY and CDR2 FYNNEI. The CDR3 covers 16 residues. Unmatched junction bases numbered 9, after V lost 5 bases and J lost 0 bases. The CDR3 here is CASSSRTGGSNYGYTF. The CDR3 coding sequence is TGTGCCAGCAGTTCTAGGACAGGAGGGTCTAACTATGGCTACACCTTC.

J is TRBJ2-7 and V is TRBV6-1; TRBD2 matches 10 bases. The CDR3 sequence is 15 residues long. CDR1 MNHNS and CDR2 SASEGT come from the germline V gene. The trim removed 1 base at V and 4 bases at J, leaving 4 bases unmatched. CDR3 sequence (DNA): TGTGCCAGCAGTGAAGTGCCTAGCGGGAGTTACGAGCAGTACTTC. Translating gives CASSEVPSGSYEQYF.

This clone was recorded once. The chain links TRBV11-2 to TRBJ2-5; 8 bases map to TRBD2. Gene TRBJ2-7 matches the end of the DNA better, so the J call may be wrong. The germline gives CDR1 SGHAT, CDR2 FQNNGV. CDR3 length: 15 residues. For the CDR3, the DNA is TGTGCCAGCAGCCCCTCGGGGGGGCTAACCTACGAGCAGTACTTC. Translated: CASSPSGGLTYEQYF.

The rearrangement joins TRBV28 to TRBJ2-7, with D possibly being TRBD1 (6 bases). Germline V gene lookup returns CDR1 MDHEN and CDR2 SYDVKM. The CDR3 is made up of 15 amino acids. Trimming removed 4 bases from V and 1 base from J, with 14 bases in between. Here the CDR3 DNA reads TGTGCCAGCAGTTCGGACAGATTGGGGTCCTACGAGCAGTACTTC. It yields the protein CASSSDRLGSYEQYF.

The chain recombines TRBV6-5 with TRBJ1-1, with D unclear. CDR3 size: 14 residues. Germline CDR1 reads MNHEY; CDR2 reads SVGAGI. Trimming cost V 2 bases and J 8 bases, with 15 bases left between them. CDR3 nucleotides: TGTGCCAGCAGTTACGTGGCCCGGTCAGGAGAAGCTTTCTTT. Its translation: CASSYVARSGEAFF.

The chain has TRBV19 and TRBJ2-7; the match to TRBD1 covers 8 bases. CDR3 size: 15 residues. The V segment lost 0 bases and the J segment 9 bases; nucleotides outside the gene matches: 10. Germline assignment: CDR1 LNHDA and CDR2 SQIVND (reference sequence). CDR3 loop: CASSIDGGQDGRQYF. CDR3 coding DNA: TGTGCCAGTAGTATAGACGGGGGACAGGATGGACGGCAGTACTTC.

V is TRBV11-2 and J is TRBJ2-1; 8 bases fit TRBD1. This CDR3 is 14 amino acids long. The germline CDR1 and CDR2 sequences are SGHAT and FQNNGV. Trimming at V came to 4 bases and at J to 6 bases, leaving 5 bases not matched to a gene. For the CDR3, the DNA is TGTGCCAGCAGCTCCCGGACAGGGTCCAATGAGCAGTTCTTC. It yields the protein CASSSRTGSNEQFF.

CDR3 in amino acids: CASSVGQGEDEQYF. The CDR3 DNA follows: TGCGCCAGCAGTGTCGGACAGGGGGAAGACGAGCAGTACTTC. This rearrangement joins TRBV10-1 to TRBJ2-7, with TRBD1 identical over 10 bases. The CDR3 sequence is 14 residues long. With 4 bases clipped from V and 5 bases from J, the junction kept 5 bases outside the gene matches. From germline, CDR1 is WNHNN and CDR2 SYGVQD (reference sequence).

The chain has TRBV5-4 and TRBJ1-1; D uncertain. Germline CDR1 SGHNT, CDR2 YYREEE (reference sequence). CDR3 length equals 13 residues. V was cut by 1 base and J by 3 bases, with 7 bases left in between. The CDR3 region has the DNA TGTGCCAGCAGCTTGATGGAGGACACTGAAGCTTTCTTT. Protein sequence: CASSLMEDTEAFF.

A few counts support this clone. CDR3 bases: TGCGCCAGCAGAGGGACACGATCTGAGAATGAGCAGTTCTTC. The encoded protein is CASRGTRSENEQFF. The chain carries TRBV5-1 and TRBJ2-1, with D possibly being TRBD1 (6 bases). Germline V gene lookup returns CDR1 SGHRS and CDR2 YFSETQ. Trimming took off 5 bases at V and 7 bases at J, with 16 bases between the two ends. The CDR3 extends over 14 amino acids.

This chain uses TRBV6-5 with TRBJ2-3; TRBD1 matches at 7 bases. J was trimmed by 3 bases and V by 5 bases; bases with no gene match: 8. The V gene's germline CDR1 is MNHEY and CDR2 SVGAGI. CDR3 length equals 15 residues. This CDR3 is CASSTWTGLTDTQYF. Here the CDR3 DNA reads TGTGCCAGCAGTACATGGACAGGATTAACAGATACGCAGTATTTT.

The chain joins TRBV6-5 to TRBJ1-1, with 9 bases that match TRBD1. CDR3 length: 14 residues. Germline V CDR1 and CDR2: MNHEY, SVGAGI. V was pared by 4 bases and J by 6 bases, with 6 bases of the junction left unmatched. The DNA for the CDR3 is TGTGCCAGCAGTTTCGGACAGGGGTTGGCTGAAGCTTTCTTT. The encoded protein is CASSFGQGLAEAFF.

The V and J genes are TRBV7-6 and TRBJ2-7; a possible D gene is TRBD2 (5 bases). Germline loops: CDR1 SGHVS, CDR2 FNYEAQ. CDR3 size: 11 residues. Trimming pared 6 bases from V and 7 bases from J, leaving 10 bases between. The CDR3 region has the DNA TGTGCCAGCAGTCACCGGGGAGAGCAGTACTTC. It is translated as CASSHRGEQYF.

The chain carries TRBV10-3 and TRBJ1-6; the match to TRBD1 covers 8 bases. Germline CDR1 ENHRY, CDR2 SYGVKD. The CDR3 totals 15 residues. J was trimmed by 5 bases and V by 6 bases; bases with no gene match: 6. Here the CDR3 reads CAIRGMDRDNSPLHF. The DNA of the CDR3 is TGTGCCATCAGGGGCATGGACAGGGATAATTCACCCCTCCACTTT.

The CDR3 DNA follows: TGTGCCAGCAGCTTAGAGAGCGGGAGTCAGTACGAGCAGTACTTC. It yields the protein CASSLESGSQYEQYF. J is TRBJ2-7 and V is TRBV7-9; 8 bases match TRBD2. This CDR3 is 15 amino acids long. The trim removed 1 base at V and 4 bases at J, leaving 6 bases unmatched. CDR1 SEHNR and CDR2 FQNEAQ come from the germline V gene (reference sequence).

The J gene is TRBJ2-1, the V gene TRBV9; TRBD2 is a possible D gene (7 bases). V lost 1 base, J lost 10 bases, and 30 bases lay in between. Per germline, CDR1 SGDLS and CDR2 YYNGEE. The CDR3 covers 19 residues. CDR3 in DNA: TGTGCCAGCAGCGTACATCTCGAAGGGGGGGGTGCTACCTCGTTGGAGCAGTTCTTC. It specifies CASSVHLEGGGATSLEQFF.

This clone occurred a few times. Here the CDR3 reads CASSRLVSGLTDTQYF. CDR3 DNA: TGTGCCAGCAGCCGCTTGGTTAGCGGGCTCACAGATACGCAGTATTTT. This chain connects TRBV7-6 to TRBJ2-3; the match to TRBD2 covers 7 bases. The CDR3 sequence is 16 residues long. Losses at the gene ends were 5 bases for V and 2 bases for J; bases not matched to a gene: 10. Germline lookup yields CDR1 SGHVS and CDR2 FNYEAQ.